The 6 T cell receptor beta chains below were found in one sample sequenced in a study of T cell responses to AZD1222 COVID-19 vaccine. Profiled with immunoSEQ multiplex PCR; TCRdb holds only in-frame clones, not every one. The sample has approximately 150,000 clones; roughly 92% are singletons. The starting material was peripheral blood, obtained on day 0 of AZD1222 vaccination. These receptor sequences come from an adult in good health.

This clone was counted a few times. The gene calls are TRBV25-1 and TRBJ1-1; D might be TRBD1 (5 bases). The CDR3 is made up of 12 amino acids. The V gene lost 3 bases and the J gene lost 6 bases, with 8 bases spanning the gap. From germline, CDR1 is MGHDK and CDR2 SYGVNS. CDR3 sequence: CASSEGVAEAFF. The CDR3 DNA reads TGTGCCAGCAGTGAGGGGGTGGCTGAAGCTTTCTTT.

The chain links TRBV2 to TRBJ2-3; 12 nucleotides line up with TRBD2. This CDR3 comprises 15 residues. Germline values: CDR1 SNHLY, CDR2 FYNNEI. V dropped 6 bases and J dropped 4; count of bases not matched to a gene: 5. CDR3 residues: CASSGLAGMADTQYF. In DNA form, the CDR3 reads TGTGCCAGCAGCGGACTAGCGGGGATGGCAGATACGCAGTATTTT.

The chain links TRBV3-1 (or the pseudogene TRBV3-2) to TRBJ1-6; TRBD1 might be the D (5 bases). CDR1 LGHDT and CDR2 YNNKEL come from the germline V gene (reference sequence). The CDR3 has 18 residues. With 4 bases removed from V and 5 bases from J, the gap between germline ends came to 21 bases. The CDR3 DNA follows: TGTGCCAGCAGCCTGAGGGGAGGGATCCCGACGGATAATTCACCCCTCCACTTT. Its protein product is CASSLRGGIPTDNSPLHF.

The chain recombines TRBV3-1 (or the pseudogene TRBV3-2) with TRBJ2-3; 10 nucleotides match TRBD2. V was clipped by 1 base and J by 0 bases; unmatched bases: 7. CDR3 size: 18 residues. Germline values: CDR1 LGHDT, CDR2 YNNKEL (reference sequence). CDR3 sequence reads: CASSQGVPAGGSTDTQYF. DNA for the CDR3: TGTGCCAGCAGCCAAGGAGTTCCAGCGGGAGGGAGCACAGATACGCAGTATTTT.

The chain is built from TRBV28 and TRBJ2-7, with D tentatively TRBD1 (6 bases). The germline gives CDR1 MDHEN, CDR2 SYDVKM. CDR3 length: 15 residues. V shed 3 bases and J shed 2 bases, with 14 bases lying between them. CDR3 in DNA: TGTGCCAGCAGTTTGCAAGGGGGTGGGACCTACGAGCAGTACTTC. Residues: CASSLQGGGTYEQYF.

CDR3: CASSRQGMNTEAFF. CDR3 nucleotides: TGTGCCAGCAGCCGACAGGGTATGAACACTGAAGCTTTCTTT. The chain employs TRBV3-1 (or the pseudogene TRBV3-2) and TRBJ1-1; the match to TRBD1 covers 7 bases. Germline assignment: CDR1 LGHDT and CDR2 YNNKEL (reference sequence). V was clipped by 4 bases and J by 0 bases; unmatched bases: 2. The CDR3 loop spans 14 amino acids.